One and the same sample provided the 3 T cell receptor beta chains below, sequenced in a study of shared clonotypes between healthy human individuals. CD45RO-negative, CCR7-positively selected cells formed the naive CD8 fraction, excluding terminally differentiated effector memory CD45RA+ cells. Clones were read by immunoSEQ multiplex PCR, and TCRdb kept only the in-frame ones, dropping some. The sample lists some 2,000,000 clones, around 96% occurring once. The specimen sequenced was naive CD8+ T cells sorted from blood. These TCRs come from a man aged 18 to 30 in good health.

The rearrangement joins TRBV10-2 to TRBJ2-6; D unresolved. The CDR3 covers 10 residues. The V gene's germline CDR1 is WSHSY and CDR2 SAAADI. Trimming left V 8 bases short and J 6 bases short, with 2 bases between. For the CDR3, the DNA is TGCGCCAGCTTGGCCAACGTCCTGACTTTC. Translation: CASLANVLTF.

This chain links TRBV11-2 with TRBJ2-2; TRBD2 matches at 11 bases. The CDR3 spans 17 residues. V lost 5 bases and J lost 3; bases outside the gene matches: 8. Germline V CDR1 and CDR2: SGHAT, FQNNGV. CDR3 bases: TGTGCCAGCAGCCGGGGGGCTAGCGGGAGGTACACCGGGGAGCTGTTTTTT. Encoded protein: CASSRGASGRYTGELFF.

This sequence joins TRBV10-3 and TRBJ1-1, with D maybe TRBD1 (5 bases). Germline-derived CDR1 and CDR2 are ENHRY and SYGVKD. The length of the CDR3 is 12 residues. Trimming shortened V by 10 bases and J by 4 bases, and 13 bases separated the two germline ends. Written as DNA, the CDR3 is TGTGCCAGCGCTACAGGTAGCACTGAAGCTTTCTTT. Its translation: CASATGSTEAFF.